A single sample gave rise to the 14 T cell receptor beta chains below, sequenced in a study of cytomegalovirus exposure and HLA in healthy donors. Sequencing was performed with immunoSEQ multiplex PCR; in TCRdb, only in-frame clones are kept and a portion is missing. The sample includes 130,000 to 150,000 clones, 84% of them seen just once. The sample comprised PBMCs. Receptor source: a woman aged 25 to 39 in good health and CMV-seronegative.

CDR3 sequence (DNA): TGTGCCAGCAGCTGGGGGCCGGGACAGGGTGGCGGCTACACCTTC. The encoded protein is CASSWGPGQGGGYTF. The chain recombines TRBV5-4 with TRBJ1-2; 9 nucleotides agree with TRBD1. J was trimmed by 8 bases and V by 3 bases; bases with no gene match: 11. Germline CDR1 reads SGHNT; CDR2 reads YYREEE (reference sequence). The CDR3 has 15 amino acids.

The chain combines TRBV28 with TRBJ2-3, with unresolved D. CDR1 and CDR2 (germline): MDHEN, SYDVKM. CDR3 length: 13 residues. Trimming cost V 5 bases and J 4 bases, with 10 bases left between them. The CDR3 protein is CASSPSPADTQYF. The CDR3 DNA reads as TGTGCCAGCAGTCCCTCCCCGGCAGATACGCAGTATTTT.

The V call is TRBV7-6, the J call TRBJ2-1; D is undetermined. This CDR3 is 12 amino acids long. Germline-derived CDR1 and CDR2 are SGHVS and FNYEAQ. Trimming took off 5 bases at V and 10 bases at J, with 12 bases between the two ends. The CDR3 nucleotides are TGTGCCAGCAGCCCCATCAATCAAGAGCAGTTCTTC. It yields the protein CASSPINQEQFF.

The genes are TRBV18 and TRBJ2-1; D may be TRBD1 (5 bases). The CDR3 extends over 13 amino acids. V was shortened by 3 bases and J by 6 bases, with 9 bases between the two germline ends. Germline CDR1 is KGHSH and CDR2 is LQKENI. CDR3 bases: TGTGCCAGCTCACCCCAGGGTGGCAATGAGCAGTTCTTC. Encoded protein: CASSPQGGNEQFF.

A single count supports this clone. As DNA, the CDR3 is TGTGCCAGCAGTTACTCGTACACCAACACTGAAGCTTTCTTT. It codes for CASSYSYTNTEAFF. The V call is TRBV6-5, the J call TRBJ1-1, with D uncertain. CDR3 length: 14 amino acids. Trimming shortened V by 0 bases and J by 2 bases, and 7 bases separated the two germline ends. CDR1 is MNHEY, CDR2 SVGAGI, per germline.

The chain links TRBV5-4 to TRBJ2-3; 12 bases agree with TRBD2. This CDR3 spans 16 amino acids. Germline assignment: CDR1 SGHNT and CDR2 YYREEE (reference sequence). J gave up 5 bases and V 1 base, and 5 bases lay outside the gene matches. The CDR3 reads CASSLPLAGGIDTQYF. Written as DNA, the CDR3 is TGTGCCAGCAGCTTGCCTCTAGCGGGGGGGATAGATACGCAGTATTTT.

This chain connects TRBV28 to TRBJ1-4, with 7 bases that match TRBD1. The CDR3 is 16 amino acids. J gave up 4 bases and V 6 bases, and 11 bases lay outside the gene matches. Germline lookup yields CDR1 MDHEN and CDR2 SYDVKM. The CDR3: CASSSWTGTDNEKLFF. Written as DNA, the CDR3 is TGTGCCAGCAGCTCTTGGACCGGGACAGATAATGAAAAACTGTTTTTT.

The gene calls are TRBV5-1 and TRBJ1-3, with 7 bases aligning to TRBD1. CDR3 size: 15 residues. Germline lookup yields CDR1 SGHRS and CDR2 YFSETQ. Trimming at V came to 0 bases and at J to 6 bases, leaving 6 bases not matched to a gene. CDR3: CASSLGTGVANTIYF. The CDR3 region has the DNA TGCGCCAGCAGCTTGGGGACAGGTGTAGCAAACACCATATATTTT.

CDR3 DNA: TGTGCCAGCAGCAGAAACCGGGACAATGAAGCTTTCTTT. Translation gives CASSRNRDNEAFF. The V gene is TRBV11-2, the J gene TRBJ1-1, with D possibly being TRBD1 (6 bases). This CDR3 has 13 amino acids. V was shortened by 5 bases and J by 7 bases, with 14 bases between the two germline ends. Germline V gene sequence: CDR1 SGHAT, CDR2 FQNNGV.

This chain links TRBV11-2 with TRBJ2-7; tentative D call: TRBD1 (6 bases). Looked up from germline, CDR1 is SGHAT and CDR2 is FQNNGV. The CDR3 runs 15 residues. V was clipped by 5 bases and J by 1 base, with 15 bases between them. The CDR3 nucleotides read TGTGCCAGCAGCCGCGCACAGGGATCGTCCTACGAGCAGTACTTC. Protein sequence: CASSRAQGSSYEQYF.

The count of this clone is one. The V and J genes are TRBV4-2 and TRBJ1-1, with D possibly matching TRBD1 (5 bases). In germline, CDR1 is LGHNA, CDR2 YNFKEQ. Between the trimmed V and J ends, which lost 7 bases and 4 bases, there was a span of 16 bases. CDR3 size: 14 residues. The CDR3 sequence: CASNPLVGGTEAFF. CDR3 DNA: TGTGCCAGCAATCCGCTCGTGGGGGGCACTGAAGCTTTCTTT.

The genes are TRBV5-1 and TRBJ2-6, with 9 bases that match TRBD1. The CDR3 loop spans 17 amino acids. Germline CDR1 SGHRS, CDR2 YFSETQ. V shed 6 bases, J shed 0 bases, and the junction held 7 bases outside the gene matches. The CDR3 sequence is CASIPGTGISGANVLTF. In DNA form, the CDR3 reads TGCGCCAGCATCCCCGGGACAGGGATCTCTGGGGCCAACGTCCTGACTTTC.

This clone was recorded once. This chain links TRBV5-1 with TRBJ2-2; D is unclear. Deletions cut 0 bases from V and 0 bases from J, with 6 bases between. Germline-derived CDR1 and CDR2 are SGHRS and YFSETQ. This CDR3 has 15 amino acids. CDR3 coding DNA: TGCGCCAGCAGCTTGGTCCGGGCGAACACCGGGGAGCTGTTTTTT. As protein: CASSLVRANTGELFF.

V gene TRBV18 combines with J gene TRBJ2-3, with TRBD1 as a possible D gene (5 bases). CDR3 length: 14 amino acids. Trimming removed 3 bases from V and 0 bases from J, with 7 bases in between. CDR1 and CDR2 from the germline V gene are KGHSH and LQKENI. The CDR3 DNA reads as TGTGCCAGCTCACCGGGGCCTAGCACAGATACGCAGTATTTT. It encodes CASSPGPSTDTQYF.